Listed here are 4 T cell receptor beta chains from one sample, sequenced in a study of T cell changes during pregnancy in multiple sclerosis. Generated by immunoSEQ multiplex PCR, the TCRdb table keeps only in-frame clones and is missing some. The sample has about 13,000 clones; roughly 90% are singletons. The sample here was CD8+ T cells from peripheral blood mononuclear cells, taken after pregnancy. These receptors were taken from a female donor in good health, enrolled as a control in a pregnancy study.

This chain joins TRBV4-3 and TRBJ1-6; TRBD1 is a possible D gene (6 bases). V shed 0 bases and J shed 7 bases, with 10 bases lying between them. CDR1 LGHNA and CDR2 YSLEER come from the germline V gene. The CDR3 loop spans 15 amino acids. The CDR3 here is CASSQDWGPNSPLHF. The CDR3 bases are TGCGCCAGCAGCCAAGATTGGGGGCCCAATTCACCCCTCCACTTT.

V is TRBV5-5 and J is TRBJ2-2; tentatively, D is TRBD1 (5 bases). The V end lost 4 bases, the J end lost 7 bases, and 17 bases lay between the germline ends. Germline loops: CDR1 SGHKS, CDR2 YYEKEE (reference sequence). The CDR3 consists of 15 residues. The CDR3 loop is CASSQWAGPSGELFF. The CDR3 bases are TGTGCCAGCAGCCAATGGGCAGGGCCTAGCGGGGAGCTGTTTTTT.

This rearrangement joins TRBV9 to TRBJ2-1; D is uncertain. V lost 0 bases, J lost 6 bases, and 7 bases lay in between. This CDR3 region has 13 residues. Germline V gene lookup returns CDR1 SGDLS and CDR2 YYNGEE. CDR3 DNA: TGTGCCAGCAGCGTAGTTTCCGGCAATGAGCAGTTCTTC. This translates into CASSVVSGNEQFF.

This rearrangement joins TRBV4-1 to TRBJ1-4; 8 bases map to TRBD1. Germline-derived CDR1 and CDR2 are MGHRA and YSYEKL. This CDR3 is 16 amino acids long. V lost 5 bases and J lost 8; bases outside the gene matches: 13. The CDR3 coding sequence is TGCGCCAGCAGCTTTCCCTCCGACAGGGGTGGGGAAAAACTGTTTTTT. This encodes CASSFPSDRGGEKLFF.